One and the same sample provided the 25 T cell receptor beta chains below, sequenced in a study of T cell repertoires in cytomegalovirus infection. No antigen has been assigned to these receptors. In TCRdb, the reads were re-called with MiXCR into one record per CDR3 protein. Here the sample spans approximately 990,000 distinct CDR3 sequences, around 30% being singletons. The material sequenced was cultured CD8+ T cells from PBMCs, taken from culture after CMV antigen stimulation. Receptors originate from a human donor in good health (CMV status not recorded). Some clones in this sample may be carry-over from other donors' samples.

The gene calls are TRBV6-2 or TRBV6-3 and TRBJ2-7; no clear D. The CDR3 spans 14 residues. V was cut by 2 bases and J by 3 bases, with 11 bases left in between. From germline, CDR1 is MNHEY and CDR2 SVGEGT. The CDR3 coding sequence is TGTGCCAGCAGTTACGCAGTCCCACTCTACGAGCAGTACGTC. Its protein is CASSYAVPLYEQYV.

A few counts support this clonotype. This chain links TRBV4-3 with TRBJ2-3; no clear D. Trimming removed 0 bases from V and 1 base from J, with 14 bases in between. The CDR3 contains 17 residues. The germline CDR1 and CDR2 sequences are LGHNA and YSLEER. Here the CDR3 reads CASSQDIVTSGTDTQYF. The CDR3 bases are TGCGCCAGCAGCCAAGATATAGTAACCTCTGGCACAGATACGCAGTATTTT.

The CDR3, as DNA: TGCGCCAGCAGCCAAGGGGGTGCGTCAGGGAATCAGCCCCAGCATTTT. Protein sequence: CASSQGGASGNQPQHF. The chain is built from TRBV4-1 and TRBJ1-5; D might be TRBD1 (5 bases). This CDR3 region has 16 residues. Trimming stripped 1 base from V and 4 bases from J, with 14 bases between. Germline V lookup: CDR1 MGHRA, CDR2 YSYEKL.

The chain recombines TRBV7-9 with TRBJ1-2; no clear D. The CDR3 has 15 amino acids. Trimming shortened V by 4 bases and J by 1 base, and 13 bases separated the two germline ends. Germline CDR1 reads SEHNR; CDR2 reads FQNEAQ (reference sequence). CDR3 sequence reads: CASSYAPEVNYGYTF. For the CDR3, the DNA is TGTGCCAGCAGCTACGCCCCGGAGGTTAACTATGGCTACACCTTC.

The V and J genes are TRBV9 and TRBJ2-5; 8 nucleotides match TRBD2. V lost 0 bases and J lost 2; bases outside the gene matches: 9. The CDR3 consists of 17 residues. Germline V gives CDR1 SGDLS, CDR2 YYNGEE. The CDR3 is CASSVVGVAGIQETQYF. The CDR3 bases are TGTGCCAGCAGCGTAGTGGGGGTAGCGGGGATTCAAGAGACCCAGTACTTC.

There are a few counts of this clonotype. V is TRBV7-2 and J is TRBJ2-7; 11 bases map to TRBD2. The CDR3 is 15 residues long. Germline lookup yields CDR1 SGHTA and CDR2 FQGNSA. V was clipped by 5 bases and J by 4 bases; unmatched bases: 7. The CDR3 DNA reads TGTGCCAGCAGCATGGGACTAGCGGAGACTTACGAGCAGTACTTC. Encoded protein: CASSMGLAETYEQYF.

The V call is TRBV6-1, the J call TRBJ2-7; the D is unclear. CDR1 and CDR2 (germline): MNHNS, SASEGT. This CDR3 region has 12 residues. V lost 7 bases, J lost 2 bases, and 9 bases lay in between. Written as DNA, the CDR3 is TGTGCCAGCAATAAGGATCCCTACGAGCAGTACTTC. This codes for CASNKDPYEQYF.

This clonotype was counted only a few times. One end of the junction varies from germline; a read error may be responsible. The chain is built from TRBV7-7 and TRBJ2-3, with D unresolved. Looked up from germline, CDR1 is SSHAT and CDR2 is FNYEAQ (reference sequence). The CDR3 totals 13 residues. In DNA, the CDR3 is TGTGCTAGCAGCTTAATAGGAGTAGATACGCAGTATTTT. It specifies CASSLIGVDTQYF.

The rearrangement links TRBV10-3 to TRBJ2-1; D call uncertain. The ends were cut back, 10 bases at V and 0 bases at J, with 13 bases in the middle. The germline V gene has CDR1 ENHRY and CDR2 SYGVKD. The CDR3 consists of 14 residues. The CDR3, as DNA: TGTGCCACCGCCGACCTGAGCTCCTACAATGAGCAGTTCTTC. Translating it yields CATADLSSYNEQFF.

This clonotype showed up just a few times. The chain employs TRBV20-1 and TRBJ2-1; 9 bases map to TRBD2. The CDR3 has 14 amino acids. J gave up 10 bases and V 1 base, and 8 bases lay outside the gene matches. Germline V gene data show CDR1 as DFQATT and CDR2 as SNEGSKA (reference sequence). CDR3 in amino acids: CSARVRGGAGEQFF. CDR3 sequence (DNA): TGCAGTGCTAGAGTGCGCGGGGGGGCCGGCGAGCAGTTCTTC.

The CDR3 bases are TGTGCCAGCAGCCAAGAACTAGCGGGGGGGCTTACCACAGATACGCAGTATTTT. Its protein is CASSQELAGGLTTDTQYF. J is TRBJ2-3 and V is TRBV4-2; 13 positions match TRBD2. Trimming took 0 bases from V and 2 from J; bases not matched to a gene: 5. CDR1 and CDR2 from the germline V gene are LGHNA and YNFKEQ. This CDR3 is built from 18 residues.

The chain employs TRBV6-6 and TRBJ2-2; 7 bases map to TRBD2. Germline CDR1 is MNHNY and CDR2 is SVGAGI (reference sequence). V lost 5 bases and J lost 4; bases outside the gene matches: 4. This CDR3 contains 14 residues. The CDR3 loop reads CASSKLAITGELFF. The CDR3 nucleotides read TGTGCCAGCAGTAAACTAGCGATCACCGGGGAGCTGTTTTTT.

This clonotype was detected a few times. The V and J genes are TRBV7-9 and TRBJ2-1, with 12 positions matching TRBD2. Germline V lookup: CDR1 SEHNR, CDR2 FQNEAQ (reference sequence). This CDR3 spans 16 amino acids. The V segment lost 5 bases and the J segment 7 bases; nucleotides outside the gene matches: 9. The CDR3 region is CASSAPSSGGANEQFF. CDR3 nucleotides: TGTGCCAGCAGCGCCCCATCTAGCGGGGGGGCAAATGAGCAGTTCTTC.

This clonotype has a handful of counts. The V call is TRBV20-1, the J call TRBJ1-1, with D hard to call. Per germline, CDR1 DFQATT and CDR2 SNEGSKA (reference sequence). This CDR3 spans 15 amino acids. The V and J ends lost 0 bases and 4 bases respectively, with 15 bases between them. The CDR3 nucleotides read TGCAGTGCTAGAGATCGGGCAATGTCTACCACTGAAGCTTTCTTT. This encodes CSARDRAMSTTEAFF.

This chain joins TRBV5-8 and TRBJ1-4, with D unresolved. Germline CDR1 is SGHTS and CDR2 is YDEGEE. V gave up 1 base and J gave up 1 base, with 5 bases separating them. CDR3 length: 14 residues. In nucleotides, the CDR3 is TGTGCCAGCAGCTTGTACATAACTAATGAAAAACTGTTTTTT. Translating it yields CASSLYITNEKLFF.

The CDR3 reads CASSLRGFRETYNEQFF. DNA for the CDR3: TGTGCCAGCAGCCTACGGGGATTTCGGGAAACCTACAATGAGCAGTTCTTC. The rearrangement uses TRBV7-9 and TRBJ2-1; D perhaps matches TRBD2 (5 bases). This CDR3 is 17 amino acids long. V lost 5 bases, J lost 2 bases, and 19 bases lay in between. Germline assignment: CDR1 SEHNR and CDR2 FQNEAQ (reference sequence). The full variable domain, in which reference TRBV7-9 and TRBJ2-1 provide the parts outside the CDR3, is DTGVSQNPRHKITKRGQNVTFRCDPISEHNRLYWYRQTLGQGPEFLTYFQNEAQLEKSRLLSDRFSAERPKGSFSTLEIQRTEQGDSAMYLCASSLRGFRETYNEQFFGPGTRLTVL.

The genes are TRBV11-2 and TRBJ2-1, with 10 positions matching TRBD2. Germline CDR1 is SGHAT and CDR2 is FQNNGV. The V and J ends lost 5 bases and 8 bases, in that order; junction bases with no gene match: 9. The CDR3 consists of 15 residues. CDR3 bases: TGTGCCAGCAGCCCGGGACTAGCGTTAGTAGATGAGCAGTTCTTC. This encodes CASSPGLALVDEQFF.

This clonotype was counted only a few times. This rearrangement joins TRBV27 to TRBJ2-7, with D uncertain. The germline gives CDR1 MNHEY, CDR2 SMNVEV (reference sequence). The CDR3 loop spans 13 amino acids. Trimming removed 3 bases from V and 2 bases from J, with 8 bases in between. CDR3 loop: CASSLRTTYEQYF. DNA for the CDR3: TGTGCCAGCAGTTTGAGGACGACCTACGAGCAGTACTTC.

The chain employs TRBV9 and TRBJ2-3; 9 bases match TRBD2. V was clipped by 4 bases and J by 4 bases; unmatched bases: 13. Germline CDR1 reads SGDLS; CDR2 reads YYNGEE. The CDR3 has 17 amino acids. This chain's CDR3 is CASSPPKAASGADTQYF. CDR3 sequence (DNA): TGTGCCAGCAGCCCCCCTAAAGCGGCTAGCGGGGCAGATACGCAGTATTTT. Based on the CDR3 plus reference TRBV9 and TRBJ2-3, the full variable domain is DSGVTQTPKHLITATGQRVTLRCSPRSGDLSVYWYQQSLDQGLQFLIQYYNGEERAKGNILERFSAQQFPDLHSELNLSSLELGDSALYFCASSPPKAASGADTQYFGPGTRLTVL.

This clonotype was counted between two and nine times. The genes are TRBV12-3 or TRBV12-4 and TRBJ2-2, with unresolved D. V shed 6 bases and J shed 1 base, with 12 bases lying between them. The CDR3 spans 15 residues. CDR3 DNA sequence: TGTGCCAGCAGCCTTAGGTTGTTGAACACCGGGGAGCTGTTTTTT. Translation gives CASSLRLLNTGELFF.

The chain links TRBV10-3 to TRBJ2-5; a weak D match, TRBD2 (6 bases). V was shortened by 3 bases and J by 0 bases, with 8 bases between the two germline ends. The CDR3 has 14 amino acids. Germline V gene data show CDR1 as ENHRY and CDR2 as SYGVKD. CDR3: CAISEWDYQETQYF. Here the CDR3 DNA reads TGTGCCATCAGTGAATGGGACTACCAAGAGACCCAGTACTTC.

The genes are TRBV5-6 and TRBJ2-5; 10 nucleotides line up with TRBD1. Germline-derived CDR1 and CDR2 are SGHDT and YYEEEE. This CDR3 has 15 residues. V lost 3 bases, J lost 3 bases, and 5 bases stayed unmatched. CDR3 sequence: CASSSTGTGEETQYF. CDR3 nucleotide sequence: TGTGCCAGCAGCTCCACCGGGACAGGGGAAGAGACCCAGTACTTC.

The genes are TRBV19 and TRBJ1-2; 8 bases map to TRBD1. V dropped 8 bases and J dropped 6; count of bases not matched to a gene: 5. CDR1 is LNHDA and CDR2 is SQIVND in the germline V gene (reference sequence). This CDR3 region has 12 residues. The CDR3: CASVDRGNGYTF. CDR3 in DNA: TGTGCCAGTGTTGACAGGGGCAATGGCTACACCTTC.

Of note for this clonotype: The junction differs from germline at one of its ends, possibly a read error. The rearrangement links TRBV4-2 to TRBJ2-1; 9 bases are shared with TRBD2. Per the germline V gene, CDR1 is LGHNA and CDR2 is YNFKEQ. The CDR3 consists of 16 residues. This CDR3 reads CAGSQVASGVSLFQFF. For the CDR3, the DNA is TGTGCCGGCAGCCAAGTGGCTAGCGGGGTCTCACTGTTCCAGTTCTTC.

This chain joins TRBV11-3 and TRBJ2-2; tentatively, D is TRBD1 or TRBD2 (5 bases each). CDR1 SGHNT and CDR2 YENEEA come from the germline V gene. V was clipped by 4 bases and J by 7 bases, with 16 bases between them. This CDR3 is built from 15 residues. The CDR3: CASSSRDLGVGELFF. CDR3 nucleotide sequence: TGTGCCAGCAGCTCCCGGGACCTAGGGGTCGGGGAGCTGTTTTTT.